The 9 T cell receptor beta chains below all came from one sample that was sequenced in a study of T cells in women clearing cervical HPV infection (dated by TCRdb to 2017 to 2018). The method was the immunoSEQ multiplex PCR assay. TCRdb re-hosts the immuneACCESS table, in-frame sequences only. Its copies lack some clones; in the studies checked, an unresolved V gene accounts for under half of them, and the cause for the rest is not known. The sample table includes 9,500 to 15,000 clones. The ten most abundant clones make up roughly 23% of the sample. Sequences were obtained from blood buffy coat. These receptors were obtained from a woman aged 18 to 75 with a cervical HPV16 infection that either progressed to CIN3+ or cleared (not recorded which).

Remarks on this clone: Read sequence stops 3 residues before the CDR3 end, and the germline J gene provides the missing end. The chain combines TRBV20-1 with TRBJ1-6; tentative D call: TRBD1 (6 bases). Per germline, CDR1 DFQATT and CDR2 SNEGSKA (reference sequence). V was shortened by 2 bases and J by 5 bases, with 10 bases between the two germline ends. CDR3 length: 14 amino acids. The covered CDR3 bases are TGCAGTGCTAGACGAGGACAGCATAATTCACCC. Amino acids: CSARRGQHNSP. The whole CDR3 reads CSARRGQHNSPLHF.

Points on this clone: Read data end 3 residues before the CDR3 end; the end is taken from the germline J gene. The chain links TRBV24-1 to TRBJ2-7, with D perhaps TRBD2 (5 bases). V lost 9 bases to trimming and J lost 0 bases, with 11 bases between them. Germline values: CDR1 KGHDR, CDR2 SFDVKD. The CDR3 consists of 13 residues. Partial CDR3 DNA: TGTGCCACCTCGGACTCTAGCTCCTACGAG. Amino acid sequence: CATSDSSSYE. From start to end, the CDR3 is CATSDSSSYEQYF.

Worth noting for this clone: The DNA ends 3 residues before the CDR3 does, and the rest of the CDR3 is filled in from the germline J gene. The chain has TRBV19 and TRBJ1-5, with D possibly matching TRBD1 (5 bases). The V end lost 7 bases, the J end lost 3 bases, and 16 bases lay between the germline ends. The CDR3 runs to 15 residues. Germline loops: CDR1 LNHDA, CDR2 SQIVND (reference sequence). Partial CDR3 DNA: TGTGCCAGTACGACAGCCCGGGGGATCAATCAGCCC. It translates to CASTTARGINQP. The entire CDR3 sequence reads CASTTARGINQPQHF.

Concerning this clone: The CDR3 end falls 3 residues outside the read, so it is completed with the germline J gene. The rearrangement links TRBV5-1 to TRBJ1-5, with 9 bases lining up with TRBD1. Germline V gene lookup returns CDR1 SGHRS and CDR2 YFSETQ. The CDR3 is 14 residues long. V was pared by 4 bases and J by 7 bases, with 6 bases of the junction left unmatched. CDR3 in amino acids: CASSPTGGQQPQHF. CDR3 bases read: TGCGCCAGCAGCCCGACAGGGGGGCAGCAGCCC.

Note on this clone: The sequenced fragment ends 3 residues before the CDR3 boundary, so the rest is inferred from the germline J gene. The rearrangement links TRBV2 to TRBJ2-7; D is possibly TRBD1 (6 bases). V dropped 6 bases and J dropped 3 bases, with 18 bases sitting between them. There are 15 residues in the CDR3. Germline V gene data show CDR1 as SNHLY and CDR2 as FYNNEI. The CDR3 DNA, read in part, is TGTGCCAGCAGCGACGAACAGGGACCAATCTACGAG. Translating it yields CASSDEQGPIYE. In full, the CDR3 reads CASSDEQGPIYEQYF.

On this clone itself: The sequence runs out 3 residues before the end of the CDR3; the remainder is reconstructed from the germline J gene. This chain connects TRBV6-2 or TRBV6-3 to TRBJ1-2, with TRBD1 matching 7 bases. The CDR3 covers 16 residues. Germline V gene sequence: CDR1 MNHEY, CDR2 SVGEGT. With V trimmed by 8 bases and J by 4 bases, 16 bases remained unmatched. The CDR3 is CASGGRGGQRVYGYTF. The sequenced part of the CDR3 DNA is TGTGCCAGCGGGGGTCGAGGGGGACAGAGGGTCTATGGC.

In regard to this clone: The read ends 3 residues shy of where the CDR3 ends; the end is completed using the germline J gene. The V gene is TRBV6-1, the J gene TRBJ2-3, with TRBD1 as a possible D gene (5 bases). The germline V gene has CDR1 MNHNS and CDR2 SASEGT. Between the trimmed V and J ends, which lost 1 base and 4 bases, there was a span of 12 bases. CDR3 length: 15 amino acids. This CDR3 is CASSEGGTGADTQYF. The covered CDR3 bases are TGTGCCAGCAGTGAAGGGGGAACAGGAGCAGATACG.

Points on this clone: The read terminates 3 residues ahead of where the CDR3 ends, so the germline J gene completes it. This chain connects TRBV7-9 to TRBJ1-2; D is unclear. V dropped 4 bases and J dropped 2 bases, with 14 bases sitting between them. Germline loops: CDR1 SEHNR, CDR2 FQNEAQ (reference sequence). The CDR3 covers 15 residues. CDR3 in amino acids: CASSSYPGGNYGYTF. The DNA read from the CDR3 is TGTGCCAGCAGCTCCTATCCCGGCGGGAACTATGGC.

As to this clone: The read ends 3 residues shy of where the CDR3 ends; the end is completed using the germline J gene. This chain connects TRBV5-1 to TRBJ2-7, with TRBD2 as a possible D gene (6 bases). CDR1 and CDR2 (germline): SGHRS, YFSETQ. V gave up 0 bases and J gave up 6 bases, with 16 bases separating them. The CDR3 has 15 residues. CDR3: CASSLVGLAKGEQYF. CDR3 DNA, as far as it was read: TGCGCCAGCAGCTTGGTTGGTCTAGCGAAGGGCGAG.